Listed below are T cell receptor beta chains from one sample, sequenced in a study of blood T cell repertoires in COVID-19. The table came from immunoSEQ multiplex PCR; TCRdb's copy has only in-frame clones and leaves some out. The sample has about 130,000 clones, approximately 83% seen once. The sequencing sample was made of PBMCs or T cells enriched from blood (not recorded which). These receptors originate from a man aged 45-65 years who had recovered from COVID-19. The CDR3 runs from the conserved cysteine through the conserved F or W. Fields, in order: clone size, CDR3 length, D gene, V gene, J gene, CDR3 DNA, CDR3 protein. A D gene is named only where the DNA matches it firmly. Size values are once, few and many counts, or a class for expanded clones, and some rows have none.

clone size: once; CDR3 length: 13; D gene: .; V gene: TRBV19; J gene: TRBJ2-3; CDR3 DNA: TGTGCCAGTAGTATAGCGGGCACAGATACGCAGTATTTT; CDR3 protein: CASSIAGTDTQYF
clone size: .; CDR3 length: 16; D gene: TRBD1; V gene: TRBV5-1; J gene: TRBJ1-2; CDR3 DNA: TGCGCCAGCAGCTTGGGGAGGGGGCAGAGAGACTATGGCTACACCTTC; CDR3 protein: CASSLGRGQRDYGYTF
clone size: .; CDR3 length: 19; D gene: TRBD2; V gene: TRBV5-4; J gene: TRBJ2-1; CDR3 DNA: TGTGCCAGCAGCTTGGCAGTTGGGACTAGCGGGGGGGTCTACAATGAGCAGTTCTTC; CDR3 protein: CASSLAVGTSGGVYNEQFF
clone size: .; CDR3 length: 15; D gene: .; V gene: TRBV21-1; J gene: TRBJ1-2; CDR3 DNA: TGTGCCAGCAGCAAAGACGGGAAAACTAACTATGGCTACACCTTC; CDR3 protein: CASSKDGKTNYGYTF
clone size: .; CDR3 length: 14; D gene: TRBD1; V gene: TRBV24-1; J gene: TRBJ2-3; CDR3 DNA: TGTGCCACCACTACAGGGGGTATGACAGATACGCAGTATTTT; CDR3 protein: CATTTGGMTDTQYF
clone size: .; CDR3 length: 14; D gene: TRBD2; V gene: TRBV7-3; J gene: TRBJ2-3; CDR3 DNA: TGTGCCAGCAGCTTAGGGACTACCTCAGATACGCAGTATTTT; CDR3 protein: CASSLGTTSDTQYF
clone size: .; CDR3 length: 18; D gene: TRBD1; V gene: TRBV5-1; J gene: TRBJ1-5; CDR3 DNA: TGCGCCAGCAGCTTGTATCCGAGACAGGGGGCAATTGATCAGCCCCAGCATTTT; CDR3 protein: CASSLYPRQGAIDQPQHF
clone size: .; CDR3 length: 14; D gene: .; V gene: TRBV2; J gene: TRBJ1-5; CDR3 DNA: TGTGCCAGCAGTGAGGCATATAGCAATCAGCCCCAGCATTTT; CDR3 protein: CASSEAYSNQPQHF
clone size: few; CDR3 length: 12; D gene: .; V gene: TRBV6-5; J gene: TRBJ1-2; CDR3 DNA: TGTGCCAGCAGACTGGGAGCAAGTGGCTACACCTTC; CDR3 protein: CASRLGASGYTF
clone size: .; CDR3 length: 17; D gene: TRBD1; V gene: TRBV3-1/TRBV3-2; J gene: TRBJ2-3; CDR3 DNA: TGTGCCAGCAGCCAAGATCTTGGACAGGGGTTGACAGATACGCAGTATTTT; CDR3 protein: CASSQDLGQGLTDTQYF
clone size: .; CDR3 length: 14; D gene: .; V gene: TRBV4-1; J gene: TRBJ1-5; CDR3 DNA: TGCGCCAGCAGTCGTCTGGGGTCGGGACAGCCCCAGCATTTT; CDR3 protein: CASSRLGSGQPQHF
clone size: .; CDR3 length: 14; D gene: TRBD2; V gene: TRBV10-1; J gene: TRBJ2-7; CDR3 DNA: TGCGCCAGCAGTGAGGCAAGCGGGGGCTACGAGCAGTACTTC; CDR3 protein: CASSEASGGYEQYF
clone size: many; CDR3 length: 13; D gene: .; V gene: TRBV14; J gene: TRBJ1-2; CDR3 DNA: TGTGCCAGCAGCCCAATCGCCACAGCTGGCTACACCTTC; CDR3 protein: CASSPIATAGYTF
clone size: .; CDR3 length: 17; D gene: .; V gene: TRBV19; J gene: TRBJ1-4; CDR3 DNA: TGTGCCAGTAGTATTGGCGGTGGCTCTCCAACTAATGAAAAACTGTTTTTT; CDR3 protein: CASSIGGGSPTNEKLFF
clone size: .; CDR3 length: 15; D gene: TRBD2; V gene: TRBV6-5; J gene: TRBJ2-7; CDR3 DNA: TGTGCCAGCAGTTCTACTAGCGGGGGGGGGTACGAGCAGTACTTC; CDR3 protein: CASSSTSGGGYEQYF
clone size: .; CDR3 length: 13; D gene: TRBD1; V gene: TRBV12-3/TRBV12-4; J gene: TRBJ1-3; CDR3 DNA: TGTGCCAGCAGTTCAGGGGGAGGAAACACCATATATTTT; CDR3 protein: CASSSGGGNTIYF
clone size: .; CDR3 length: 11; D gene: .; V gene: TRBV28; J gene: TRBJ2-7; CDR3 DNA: TGTGCCAGCACCCTAGGGGGCGAGCAGTACTTC; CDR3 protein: CASTLGGEQYF
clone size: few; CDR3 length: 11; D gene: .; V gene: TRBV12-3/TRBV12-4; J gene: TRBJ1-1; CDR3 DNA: TGTGCCAGCACCAGGAACACTGAAGCTTTCTTT; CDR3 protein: CASTRNTEAFF
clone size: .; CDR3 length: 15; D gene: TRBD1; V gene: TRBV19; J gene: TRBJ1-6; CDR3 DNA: TGTGCCAGTAGTCCCCCGACAGGGTCTAATTCACCCCTCCACTTT; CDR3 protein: CASSPPTGSNSPLHF
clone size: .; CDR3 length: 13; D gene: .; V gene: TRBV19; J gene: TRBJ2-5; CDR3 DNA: TGTGCCAGTAGTAGTCCGTACCAAGAGACCCAGTACTTC; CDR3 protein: CASSSPYQETQYF
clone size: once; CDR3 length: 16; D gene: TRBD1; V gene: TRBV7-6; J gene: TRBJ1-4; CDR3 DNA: TGTGCCAGCAGCTTAGGTTCCGGACAGGGTAATGAAAAACTGTTTTTT; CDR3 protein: CASSLGSGQGNEKLFF
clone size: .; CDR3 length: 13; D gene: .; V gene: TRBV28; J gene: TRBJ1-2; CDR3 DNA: TGTGCCAGCAGTCCGTACGACACCTATGGCTACACCTTC; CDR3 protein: CASSPYDTYGYTF
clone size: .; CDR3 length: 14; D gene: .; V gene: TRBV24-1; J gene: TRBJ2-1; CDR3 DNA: TGTGCCACCAGTGATTCCAACAGGGACAATGAGCAGTTCTTC; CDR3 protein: CATSDSNRDNEQFF
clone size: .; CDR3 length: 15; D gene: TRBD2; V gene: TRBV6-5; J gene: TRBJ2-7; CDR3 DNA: TGTGCCAGCACCGTTAGCGGGGGGGGCACCTACGAGCAGTACTTC; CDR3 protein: CASTVSGGGTYEQYF
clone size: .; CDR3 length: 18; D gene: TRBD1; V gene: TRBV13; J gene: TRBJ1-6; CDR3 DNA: TGTGCCAGCAGCTTAGGCGGGACAGGGGGCATAAATAATTCACCCCTCCACTTT; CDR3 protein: CASSLGGTGGINNSPLHF
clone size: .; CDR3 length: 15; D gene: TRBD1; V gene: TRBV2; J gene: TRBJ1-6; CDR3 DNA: TGTGCCAGCAGTGAATTCAGGGGGGTAAATTCACCCCTCCACTTT; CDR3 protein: CASSEFRGVNSPLHF
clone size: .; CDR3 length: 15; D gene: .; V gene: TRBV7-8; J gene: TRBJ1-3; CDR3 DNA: TGTGCCAGCAGCTTAGGACAGTTCTCTGGAAACACCATATATTTT; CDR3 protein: CASSLGQFSGNTIYF
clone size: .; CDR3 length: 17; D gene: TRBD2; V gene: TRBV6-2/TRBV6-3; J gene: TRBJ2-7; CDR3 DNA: TGTGCCAGCAGTCAACCGGGACTAGCGGGGTCCTCCTACGAGCAGTACTTC; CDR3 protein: CASSQPGLAGSSYEQYF
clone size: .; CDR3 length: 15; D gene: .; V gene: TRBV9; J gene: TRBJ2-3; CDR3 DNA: TGTGCCAGCAGCGTAGCCCGACTCAACACAGATACGCAGTATTTT; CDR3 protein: CASSVARLNTDTQYF
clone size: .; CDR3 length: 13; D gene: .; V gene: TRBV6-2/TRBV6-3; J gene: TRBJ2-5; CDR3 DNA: TGTGCCAGCAGTCGCGACAGAAAAGAGACCCAGTACTTC; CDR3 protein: CASSRDRKETQYF
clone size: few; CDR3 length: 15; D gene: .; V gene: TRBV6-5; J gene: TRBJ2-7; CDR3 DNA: TGTGCCAGCAGTTACGGGACTGATGGCTCCTACGAGCAGTACTTC; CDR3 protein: CASSYGTDGSYEQYF
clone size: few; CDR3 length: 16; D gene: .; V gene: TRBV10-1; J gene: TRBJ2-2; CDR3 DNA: TGCGCCAGCAGTGAGTCACAGGGAGCTTACACCGGGGAGCTGTTTTTT; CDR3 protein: CASSESQGAYTGELFF
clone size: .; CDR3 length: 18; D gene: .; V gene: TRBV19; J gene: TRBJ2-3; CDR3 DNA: TGTGCCAGTAGTATGTTGTCGACCTCTCTAGTCTCAACGGATACGCAGTATTTT; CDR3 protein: CASSMLSTSLVSTDTQYF
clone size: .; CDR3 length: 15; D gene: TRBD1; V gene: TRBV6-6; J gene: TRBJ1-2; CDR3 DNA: TGTGCCAGCAGGATATTGCCCGGGACAGACTATGGCTACACCTTC; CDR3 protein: CASRILPGTDYGYTF
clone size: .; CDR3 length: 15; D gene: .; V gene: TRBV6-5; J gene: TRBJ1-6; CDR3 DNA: TGTGCCAGCAGTCCCCAGGGCACCTATAATTCACCCCTCCACTTT; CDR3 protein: CASSPQGTYNSPLHF
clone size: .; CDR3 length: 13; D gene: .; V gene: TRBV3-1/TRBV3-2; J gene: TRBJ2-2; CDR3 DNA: TGTGCCAGCAGCCAAGCGGGCACCGGGGAGCTGTTTTTT; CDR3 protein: CASSQAGTGELFF
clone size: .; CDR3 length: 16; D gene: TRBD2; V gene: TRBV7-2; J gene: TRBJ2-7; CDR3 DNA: TGTGCCAGCAGCTTCCAGGGAGGGGGACTAGTAGACGAGCAGTACTTC; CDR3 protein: CASSFQGGGLVDEQYF
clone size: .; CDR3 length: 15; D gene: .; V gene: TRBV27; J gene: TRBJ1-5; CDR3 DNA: TGTGCCAGCAGTTTATTTCAGAATAGCAATCAGCCCCAGCATTTT; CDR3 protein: CASSLFQNSNQPQHF
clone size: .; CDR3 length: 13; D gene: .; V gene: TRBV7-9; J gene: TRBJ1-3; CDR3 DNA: TGTGCCAGCAGCTCCTCTGGAGAGGACACCATATATTTT; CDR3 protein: CASSSSGEDTIYF
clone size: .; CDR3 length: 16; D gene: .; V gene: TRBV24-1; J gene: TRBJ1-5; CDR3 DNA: TGTGCCACCAGTGATTTATGTAACGAGGGGGATCAGCCCCAGCATTTT; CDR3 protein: CATSDLCNEGDQPQHF
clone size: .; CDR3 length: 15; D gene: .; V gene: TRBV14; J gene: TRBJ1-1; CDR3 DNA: TGTGCCAGCAGCCAGGGCAGGGCTATGAACACTGAAGCTTTCTTT; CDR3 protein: CASSQGRAMNTEAFF
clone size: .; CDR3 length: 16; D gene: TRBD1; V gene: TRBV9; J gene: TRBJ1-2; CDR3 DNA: TGTGCCAGCAGCTCTTCTAGGACAGGGGGGGACTATGGCTACACCTTC; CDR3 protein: CASSSSRTGGDYGYTF
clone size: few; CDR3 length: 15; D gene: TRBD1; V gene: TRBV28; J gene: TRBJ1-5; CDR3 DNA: TGTGCCAGCAGACCTGGGACAGGGAGCAATCAGCCCCAGCATTTT; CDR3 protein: CASRPGTGSNQPQHF
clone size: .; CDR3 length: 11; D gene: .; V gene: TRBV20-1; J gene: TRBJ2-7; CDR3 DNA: TGCAGTGCTAGCAGCGGCCACGAGCAGTACTTC; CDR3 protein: CSASSGHEQYF
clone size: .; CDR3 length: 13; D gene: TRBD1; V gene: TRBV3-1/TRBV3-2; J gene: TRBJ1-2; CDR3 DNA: TGTGCCAGCAGCCCCGACAGGGTCTATGGCTACACCTTC; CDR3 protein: CASSPDRVYGYTF
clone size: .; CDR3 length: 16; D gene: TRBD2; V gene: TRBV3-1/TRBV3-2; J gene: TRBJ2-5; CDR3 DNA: TGTGCCAGCAGCCAAGTCCCAGCGGGGAATCGAGAGACCCAGTACTTC; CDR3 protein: CASSQVPAGNRETQYF
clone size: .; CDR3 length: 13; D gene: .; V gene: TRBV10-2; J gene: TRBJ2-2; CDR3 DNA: TGCGCCAGCGAATTGGCAGACACCGGGGAGCTGTTTTTT; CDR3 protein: CASELADTGELFF
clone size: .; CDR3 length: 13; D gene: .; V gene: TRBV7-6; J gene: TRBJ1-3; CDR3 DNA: TGTGCCAGCAGCCCTACCAACGGAAACACCATATATTTT; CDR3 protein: CASSPTNGNTIYF
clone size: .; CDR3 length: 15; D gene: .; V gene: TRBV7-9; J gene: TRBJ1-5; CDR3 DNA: TGTGCCAGCAGCTTAGAGGGCGGGAACAATCAGCCCCAGCATTTT; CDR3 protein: CASSLEGGNNQPQHF
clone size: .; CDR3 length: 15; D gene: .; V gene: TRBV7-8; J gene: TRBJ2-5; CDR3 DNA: TGTGCCAGCAGCTTATTACCAAGGGAGAAAGAGACCCAGTACTTC; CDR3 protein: CASSLLPREKETQYF
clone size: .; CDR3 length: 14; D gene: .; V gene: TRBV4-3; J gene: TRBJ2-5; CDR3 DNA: TGCGCCAGCAGCCAAGATAACAGACAAGAGACCCAGTACTTC; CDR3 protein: CASSQDNRQETQYF
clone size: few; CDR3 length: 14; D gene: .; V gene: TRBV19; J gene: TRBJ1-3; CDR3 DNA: TGTGCCAGTAGTATCGGGACAACTGGAAACACCATATATTTT; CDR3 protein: CASSIGTTGNTIYF
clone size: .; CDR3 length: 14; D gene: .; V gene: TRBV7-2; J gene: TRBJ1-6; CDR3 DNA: TGTGCCAGCAGCCAGGGATCTTATAATTCACCCCTCCACTTT; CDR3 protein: CASSQGSYNSPLHF
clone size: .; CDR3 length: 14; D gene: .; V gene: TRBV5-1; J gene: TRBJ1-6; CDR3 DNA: TGCGCCAGCAGCTTTGGAACAGTAAATTCACCCCTCCACTTT; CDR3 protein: CASSFGTVNSPLHF
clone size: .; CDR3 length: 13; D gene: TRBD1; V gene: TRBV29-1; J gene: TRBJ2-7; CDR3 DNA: TGCAGCGTGGGGACAGGGGGCCTGAACGAGCAGTACTTC; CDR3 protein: CSVGTGGLNEQYF
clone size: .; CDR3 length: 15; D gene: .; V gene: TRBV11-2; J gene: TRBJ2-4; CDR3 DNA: TGTGCCAGCAGCTTAGATCTCGGTAGCGCCCGCATTCAGTACTTC; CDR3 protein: CASSLDLGSARIQYF
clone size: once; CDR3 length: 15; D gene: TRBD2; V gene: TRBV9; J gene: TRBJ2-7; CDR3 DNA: TGTGCCAGCAGCCCCGCCGGGGGGGTCGGGGACGAGCAGTACTTC; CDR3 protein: CASSPAGGVGDEQYF